The rows below give T cell receptor beta chains drawn from one sample of a study of cytomegalovirus exposure and HLA in healthy donors. Method: immunoSEQ multiplex PCR; TCRdb's copy keeps in-frame clones and lacks some. This table has about 83,000 clones, around 81% appearing once. The sequenced sample was PBMCs. These receptors all come from a woman in her twenties or thirties in good health and CMV-seronegative. Both conserved end residues are part of each CDR3. The D gene is left open where the match is weak. Size is stated for part of the rows, as once, few or many counts, or as a class when the clone is expanded.

v_gene	d_gene	j_gene	abundance	CDR3aa	CDR3nt
TRBV6-6	-	TRBJ1-2	-	CASSYPIQDGYTF	TGTGCCAGCAGTTATCCGATCCAGGATGGCTACACCTTC
TRBV6-4	-	TRBJ2-1	-	CASSETGSAYNEQFF	TGTGCCAGCAGTGAAACAGGGTCGGCCTACAATGAGCAGTTCTTC
TRBV7-9	-	TRBJ1-1	-	CSSSPSVFEAFF	TGTTCCAGCAGCCCGTCGGTTTTTGAAGCTTTCTTT
TRBV30	TRBD2	TRBJ2-7	few	CAWSVLGLAAYEQYF	TGTGCCTGGAGTGTACTGGGACTAGCGGCCTACGAGCAGTACTTC
TRBV30	-	TRBJ2-1	-	CAWMGEPSYNEQFF	TGTGCCTGGATGGGCGAACCTTCCTACAATGAGCAGTTCTTC
TRBV14	-	TRBJ1-5	-	CASSHLVRCNQPQHF	TGTGCCAGCAGCCATCTTGTTAGATGCAATCAGCCCCAGCATTTT
TRBV29-1	TRBD1	TRBJ2-7	-	CSVTGVSYEQYF	TGCAGCGTTACAGGGGTCTCCTACGAGCAGTACTTC
TRBV28	TRBD2	TRBJ2-7	-	CATRTSGRNNEQYF	TGTGCCACCCGGACTAGCGGGAGGAACAACGAGCAGTACTTC
TRBV27	-	TRBJ2-3	few	CASSFGRRRGEDTQYF	TGTGCCAGCAGTTTCGGGCGGCGTAGGGGTGAGGATACGCAGTATTTT
TRBV28	TRBD1	TRBJ1-1	-	CAITGQGFMNTEAFF	TGTGCCATCACGGGACAGGGCTTCATGAACACTGAAGCTTTCTTT
TRBV7-8	-	TRBJ2-7	once	CASSLRSSSSYEQYF	TGTGCCAGCAGCTTAAGGTCTAGCAGCTCCTACGAGCAGTACTTC